This TCR beta chain originates from a study of T-cell reconstitution after alpha-beta-depleted transplantation in children. Study-level findings and limits: Surviving recipient T cells and thymic progenitors produced the high day-60 TCRbeta diversity seen in some patients. Newly generated T cells supplied most T-cell counts and diversity one year post-transplant. Several hundred expanded graft clones reportedly were the source of alpha-beta T cells about two months after transplant.

The V end was cut by 2 bases, the J end by 1 base, with 5 bases between. CDR3 size: 14 residues. The germline gives CDR1 SNHLY, CDR2 FYNNEI. In this sample, this clonotype turned up a few times. Antigen: not known. For TCRbeta, the library was prepared with unique molecular identifiers. Each CDR3 protein gets one entry after TCRdb re-called the PCR reads with MiXCR. The data contain approximately 79,000 distinct CDR3 sequences, around 18% of them seen just once; the ten biggest clones take up roughly half. The TCR originated in a male patient aged 2 to 10 who had a stem cell transplant for acute lymphoblastic leukemia, so the T cells may come from the graft donor. The chain carries TRBV2 and TRBJ2-2, with D possibly TRBD1 on 5 matching bases. Material: PBMCs, mostly from graft donor cells, obtained 360 days after TCRalphabeta/CD19-depleted stem cell transplant. In DNA form, the CDR3 reads TGTGCCAGCAGTGAAAGGGGGAACACCGGGGAGCTGTTTTTT. This translates into CASSERGNTGELFF.